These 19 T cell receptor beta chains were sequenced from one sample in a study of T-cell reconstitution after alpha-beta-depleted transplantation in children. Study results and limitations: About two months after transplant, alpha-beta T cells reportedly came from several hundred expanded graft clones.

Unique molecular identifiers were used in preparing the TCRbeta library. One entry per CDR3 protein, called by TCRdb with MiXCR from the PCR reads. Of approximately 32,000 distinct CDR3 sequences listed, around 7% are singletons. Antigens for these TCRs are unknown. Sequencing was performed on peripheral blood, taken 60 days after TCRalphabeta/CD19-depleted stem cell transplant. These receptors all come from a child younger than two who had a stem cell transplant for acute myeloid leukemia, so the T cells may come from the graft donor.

CDR3 residues: CASSYSTEILSYEQYF. The CDR3 DNA follows: TGTGCCAGCAGTTACTCAACCGAAATCCTCTCCTACGAGCAGTACTTC. The chain uses TRBV6-2 or TRBV6-3 and TRBJ2-7; no clear D gene. The CDR3 consists of 16 residues. V lost 0 bases and J lost 0, with 12 bases in between. CDR1 is MNHEY, CDR2 SVGEGT, per germline.

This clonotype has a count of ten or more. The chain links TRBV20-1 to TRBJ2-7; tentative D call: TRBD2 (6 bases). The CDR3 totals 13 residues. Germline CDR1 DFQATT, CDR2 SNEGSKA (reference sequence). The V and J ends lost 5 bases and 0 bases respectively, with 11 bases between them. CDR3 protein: CSASDGSSYEQYF. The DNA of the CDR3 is TGCAGTGCTTCGGACGGGAGCTCCTACGAGCAGTACTTC.

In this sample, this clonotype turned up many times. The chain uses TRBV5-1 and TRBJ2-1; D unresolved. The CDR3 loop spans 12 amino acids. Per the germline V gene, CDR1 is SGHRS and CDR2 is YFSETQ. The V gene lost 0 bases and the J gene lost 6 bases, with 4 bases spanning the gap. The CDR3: CASSLVPNEQFF. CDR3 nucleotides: TGCGCCAGCAGCTTGGTCCCCAATGAGCAGTTCTTC.

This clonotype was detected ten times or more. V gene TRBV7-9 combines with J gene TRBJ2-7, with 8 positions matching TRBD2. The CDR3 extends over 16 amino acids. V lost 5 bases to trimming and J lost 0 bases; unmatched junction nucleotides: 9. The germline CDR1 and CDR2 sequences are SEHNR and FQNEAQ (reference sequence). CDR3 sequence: CASSRGASGRSYEQYF. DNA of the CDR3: TGTGCCAGCAGCCGAGGGGCTAGCGGGCGCTCCTACGAGCAGTACTTC.

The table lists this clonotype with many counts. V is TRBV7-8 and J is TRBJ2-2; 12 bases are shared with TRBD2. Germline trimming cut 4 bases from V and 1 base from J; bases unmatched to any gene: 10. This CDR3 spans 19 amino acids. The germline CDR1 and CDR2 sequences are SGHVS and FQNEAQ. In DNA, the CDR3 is TGTGCCAGCAGCTGGACCCTAGCGGGGGGGGTCGGGAACACCGGGGAGCTGTTTTTT. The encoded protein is CASSWTLAGGVGNTGELFF.

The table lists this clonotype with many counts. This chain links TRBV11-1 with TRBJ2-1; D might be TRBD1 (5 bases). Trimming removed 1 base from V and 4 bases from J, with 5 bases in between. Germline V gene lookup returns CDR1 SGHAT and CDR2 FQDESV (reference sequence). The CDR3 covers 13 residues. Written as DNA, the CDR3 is TGTGCCAGCAGCTTAGAGGGGTACAATGAGCAGTTCTTC. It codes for CASSLEGYNEQFF.

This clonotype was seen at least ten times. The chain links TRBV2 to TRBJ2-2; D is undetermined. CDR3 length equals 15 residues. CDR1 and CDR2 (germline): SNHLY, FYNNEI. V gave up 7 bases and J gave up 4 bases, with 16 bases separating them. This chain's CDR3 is CASTYPQPFTGELFF. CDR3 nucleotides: TGTGCCAGCACTTACCCCCAGCCTTTCACCGGGGAGCTGTTTTTT.

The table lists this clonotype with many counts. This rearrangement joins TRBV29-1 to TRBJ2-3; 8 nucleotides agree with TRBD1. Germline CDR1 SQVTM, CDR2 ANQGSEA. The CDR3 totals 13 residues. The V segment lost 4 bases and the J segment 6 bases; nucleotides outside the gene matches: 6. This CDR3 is CSVVQGAGDTQYF. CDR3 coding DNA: TGCAGCGTTGTCCAGGGGGCCGGGGATACGCAGTATTTT.

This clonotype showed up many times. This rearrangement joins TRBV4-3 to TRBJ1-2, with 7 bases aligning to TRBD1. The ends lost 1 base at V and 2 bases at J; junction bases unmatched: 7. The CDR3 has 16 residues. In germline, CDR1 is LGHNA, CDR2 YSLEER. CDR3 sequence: CASSQAVGQVNYGYTF. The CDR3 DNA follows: TGCGCCAGCAGCCAAGCGGTTGGACAGGTGAACTATGGCTACACCTTC.

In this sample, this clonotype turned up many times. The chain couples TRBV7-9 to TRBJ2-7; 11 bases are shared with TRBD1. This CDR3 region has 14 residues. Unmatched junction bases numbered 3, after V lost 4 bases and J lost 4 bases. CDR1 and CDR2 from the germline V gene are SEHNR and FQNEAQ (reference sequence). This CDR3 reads CASSSGTGGYEQYF. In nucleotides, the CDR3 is TGTGCCAGCAGCTCCGGGACAGGGGGTTACGAGCAGTACTTC. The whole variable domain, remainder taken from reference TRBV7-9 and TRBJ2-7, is DTGVSQNPRHKITKRGQNVTFRCDPISEHNRLYWYRQTLGQGPEFLTYFQNEAQLEKSRLLSDRFSAERPKGSFSTLEIQRTEQGDSAMYLCASSSGTGGYEQYFGPGTRLTVT.

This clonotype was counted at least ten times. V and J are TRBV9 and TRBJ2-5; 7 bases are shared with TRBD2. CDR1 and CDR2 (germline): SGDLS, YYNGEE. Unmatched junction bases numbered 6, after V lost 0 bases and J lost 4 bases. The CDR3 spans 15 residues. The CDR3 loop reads CASSVGGGSSETQYF. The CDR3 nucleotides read TGTGCCAGCAGCGTAGGCGGCGGGAGCTCAGAGACCCAGTACTTC. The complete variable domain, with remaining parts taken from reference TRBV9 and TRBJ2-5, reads DSGVTQTPKHLITATGQRVTLRCSPRSGDLSVYWYQQSLDQGLQFLIQYYNGEERAKGNILERFSAQQFPDLHSELNLSSLELGDSALYFCASSVGGGSSETQYFGPGTRLLVL.

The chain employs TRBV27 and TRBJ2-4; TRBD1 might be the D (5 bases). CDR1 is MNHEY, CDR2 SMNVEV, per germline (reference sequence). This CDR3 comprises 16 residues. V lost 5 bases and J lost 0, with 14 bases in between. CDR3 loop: CASSPQDSLAKNIQYF. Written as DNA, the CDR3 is TGTGCCAGCAGTCCCCAAGACAGTCTAGCCAAAAACATTCAGTACTTC.

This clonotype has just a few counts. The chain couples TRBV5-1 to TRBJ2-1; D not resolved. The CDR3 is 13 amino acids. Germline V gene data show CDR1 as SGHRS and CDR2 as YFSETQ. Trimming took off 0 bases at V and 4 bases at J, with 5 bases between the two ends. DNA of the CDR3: TGCGCCAGCAGCTTGGCTTTTTACAATGAGCAGTTCTTC. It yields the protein CASSLAFYNEQFF. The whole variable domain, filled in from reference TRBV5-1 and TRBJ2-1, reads KAGVTQTPRYLIKTRGQQVTLSCSPISGHRSVSWYQQTPGQGLQFLFEYFSETQRNKGNFPGRFSGRQFSNSRSEMNVSTLELGDSALYLCASSLAFYNEQFFGPGTRLTVL.

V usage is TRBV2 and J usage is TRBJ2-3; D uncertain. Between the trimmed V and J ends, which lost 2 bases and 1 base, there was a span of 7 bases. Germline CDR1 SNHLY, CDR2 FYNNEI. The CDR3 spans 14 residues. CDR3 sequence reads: CASSELPGTDTQYF. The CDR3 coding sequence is TGTGCCAGCAGTGAATTACCCGGCACAGATACGCAGTATTTT.

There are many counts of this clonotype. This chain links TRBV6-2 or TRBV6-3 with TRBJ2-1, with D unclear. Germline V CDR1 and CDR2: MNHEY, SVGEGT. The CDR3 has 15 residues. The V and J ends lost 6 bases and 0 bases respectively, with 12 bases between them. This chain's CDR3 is CASRKDIHSYNEQFF. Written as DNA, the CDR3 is TGTGCCAGCAGGAAAGACATACACTCCTACAATGAGCAGTTCTTC.

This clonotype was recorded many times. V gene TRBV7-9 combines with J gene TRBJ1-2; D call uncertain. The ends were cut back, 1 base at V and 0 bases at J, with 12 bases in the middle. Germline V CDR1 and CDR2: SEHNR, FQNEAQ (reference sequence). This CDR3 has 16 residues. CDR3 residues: CASSLEEFRANYGYTF. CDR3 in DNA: TGTGCCAGCAGCTTAGAAGAGTTTAGAGCTAACTATGGCTACACCTTC.

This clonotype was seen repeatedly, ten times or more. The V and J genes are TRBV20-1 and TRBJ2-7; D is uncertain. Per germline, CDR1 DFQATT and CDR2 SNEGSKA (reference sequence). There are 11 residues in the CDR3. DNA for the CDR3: TGCAGACCCGATGGTTCCTACGAGCAGTACTTC. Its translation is CRPDGSYEQYF.

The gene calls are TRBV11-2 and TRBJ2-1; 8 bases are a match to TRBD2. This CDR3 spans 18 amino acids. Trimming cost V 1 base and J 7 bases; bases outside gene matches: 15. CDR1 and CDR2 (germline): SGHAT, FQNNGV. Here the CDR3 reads CASSLVYGGAQGGNEQFF. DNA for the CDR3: TGTGCCAGCAGCTTAGTTTACGGGGGGGCGCAGGGAGGAAATGAGCAGTTCTTC.

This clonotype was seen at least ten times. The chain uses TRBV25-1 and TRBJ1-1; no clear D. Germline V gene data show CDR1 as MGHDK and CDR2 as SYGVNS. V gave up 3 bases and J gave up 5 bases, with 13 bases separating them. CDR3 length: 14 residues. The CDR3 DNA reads TGTGCCAGCAGTGAGGCCCCCTGGGAGACTGAAGCTTTCTTT. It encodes CASSEAPWETEAFF. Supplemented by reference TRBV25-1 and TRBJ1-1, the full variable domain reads EADIYQTPRYLVIGTGKKITLECSQTMGHDKMYWYQQDPGMELHLIHYSYGVNSTEKGDLSSESTVSRIRTEHFPLTLESARPSHTSQYLCASSEAPWETEAFFGQGTRLTVV.